One T cell receptor (beta chain) is described in this entry. Its antigen is unknown. Tens of thousands of T cell genomes (around 200 ng DNA) went into each sorted-subset replicate. TCRdb's table, derived via immunoSEQ multiplex PCR, lists solely in-frame clones and lacks some. The table lists 1,400,000 or so clones, around 98.5% of them singletons. Healthy and HIV-negative, the adult donors had no recent acute infections or vaccinations. The sample comes from a study of shared clonotypes between healthy human individuals. The V gene lost 5 bases and the J gene lost 6 bases, with 13 bases spanning the gap. CDR1 is MDHEN and CDR2 is SYDVKM in the germline V gene. The CDR3 is made up of 13 amino acids. Overall study findings and caveats: Represented diversity, genetic and exposure-history alike, was limited by few donors.

This TCR derives from a man aged 25-45 years in good health. J is TRBJ1-1 and V is TRBV28; no clear D. Input material: naive CD4+ T cells sorted from blood. The subset: CD45RA+ positively selected. CDR3 sequence reads: CASSPQVTPEAFF. The CDR3 region has the DNA TGTGCCAGCAGTCCTCAGGTAACCCCTGAAGCTTTCTTT.